This T cell receptor (beta chain) was sequenced for a study of early stage breast cancer tumors. At the level of the study: Samples were sequenced at around 10-fold average coverage. Study-wide results and caveats: Blood repertoires resembled normal breast more than tumor.

There are 14 residues in the CDR3. In germline, CDR1 is SGHTA, CDR2 FQGNSA. The ends were cut back, 1 base at V and 6 bases at J, with 12 bases in the middle. As regards this clone: Its antigen is unidentified.

Blood replicates held 0.5 ug DNA, tumor or normal breast around 1.5 ug, two each. This table comes from immunoSEQ multiplex PCR, and its TCRdb copy is limited to in-frame clones, with some not included. This repertoire shows tens of thousands of clones, roughly 50% found once; its top ten account for 8.5%. The sample was breast tumor tissue. The chain employs TRBV7-2 and TRBJ1-2; D is possibly TRBD1 (6 bases). The TCR was taken from a person aged 45-60 years with breast cancer. CDR3 amino acids: CASSLVGALDGYTF. The CDR3 DNA sequence: TGTGCCAGCAGCTTAGTGGGGGCACTTGATGGCTACACCTTC.